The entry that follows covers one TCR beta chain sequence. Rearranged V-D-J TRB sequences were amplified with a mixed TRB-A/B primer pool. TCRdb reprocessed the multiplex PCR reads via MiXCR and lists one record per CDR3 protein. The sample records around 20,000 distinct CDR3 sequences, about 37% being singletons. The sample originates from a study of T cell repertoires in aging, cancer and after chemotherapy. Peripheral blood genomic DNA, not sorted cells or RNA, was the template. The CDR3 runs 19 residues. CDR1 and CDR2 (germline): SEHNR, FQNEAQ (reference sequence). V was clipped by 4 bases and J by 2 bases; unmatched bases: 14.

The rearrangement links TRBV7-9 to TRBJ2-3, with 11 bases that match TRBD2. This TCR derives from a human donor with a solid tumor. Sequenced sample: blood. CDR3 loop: CASSSPTLAGGPYTDTQYF. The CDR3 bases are TGTGCCAGCAGCTCCCCCACCTTAGCGGGAGGGCCCTACACAGATACGCAGTATTTT.